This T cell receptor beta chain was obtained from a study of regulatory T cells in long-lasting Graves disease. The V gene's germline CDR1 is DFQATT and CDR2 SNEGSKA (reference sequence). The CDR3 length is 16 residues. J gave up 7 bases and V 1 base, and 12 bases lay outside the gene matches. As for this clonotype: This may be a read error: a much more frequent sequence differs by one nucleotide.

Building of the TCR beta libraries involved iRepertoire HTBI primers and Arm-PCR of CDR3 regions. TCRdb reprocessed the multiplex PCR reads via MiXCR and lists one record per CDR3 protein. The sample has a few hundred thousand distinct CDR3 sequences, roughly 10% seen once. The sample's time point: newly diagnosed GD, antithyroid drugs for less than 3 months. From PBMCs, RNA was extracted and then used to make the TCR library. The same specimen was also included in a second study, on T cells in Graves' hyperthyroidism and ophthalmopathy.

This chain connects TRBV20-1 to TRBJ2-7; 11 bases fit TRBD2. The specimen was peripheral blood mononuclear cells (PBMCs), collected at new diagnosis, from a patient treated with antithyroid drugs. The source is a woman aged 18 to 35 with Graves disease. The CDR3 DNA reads TGCAGTGCTAGAGGGGGTGCTAGCGGGAGGTACAATGAGCAGTACTTC. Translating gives CSARGGASGRYNEQYF.